This T cell receptor beta chain was found in a study of T cells in Graves' hyperthyroidism and ophthalmopathy. On the study more broadly: Peripheral blood samples were taken at initial diagnosis, prior to any treatment.

Template material for amplifying TCR beta CDR3 regions consisted of RNA transcripts. The HTBI primer set drove a first-round RT-PCR of the TCR CDR3. TCRdb passed the multiplex PCR reads through MiXCR, listing each CDR3 protein once. The sample carries 250,000 to 350,000 distinct CDR3 sequences, about 18% recorded once. General study points: Ophthalmopathy cases were set apart from stable hyperthyroidism by a 13 V-J model.

There are 17 residues in the CDR3. Looked up from germline, CDR1 is MNHNY and CDR2 is SVGAGI (reference sequence). V was cut by 2 bases and J by 6 bases, with 20 bases left in between. This clonotype was seen only a few times. Its cognate antigen is unknown. Ophthalmopathy cases met thresholds of Clinical Activity Score at least 3, NOSPECS grade at least 4 and duration under 3 months. The chain recombines TRBV6-6 with TRBJ2-1; tentatively, D is TRBD2 (6 bases). The sample consisted of blood. The origin of this receptor is a woman aged 60 to 75 with Graves' ophthalmopathy. The CDR3 DNA reads as TGTGCCAGCAGTTACCGTCTAGTCGGGAGCTTCTCCAATGAGCAGTTCTTC. Translating gives CASSYRLVGSFSNEQFF.